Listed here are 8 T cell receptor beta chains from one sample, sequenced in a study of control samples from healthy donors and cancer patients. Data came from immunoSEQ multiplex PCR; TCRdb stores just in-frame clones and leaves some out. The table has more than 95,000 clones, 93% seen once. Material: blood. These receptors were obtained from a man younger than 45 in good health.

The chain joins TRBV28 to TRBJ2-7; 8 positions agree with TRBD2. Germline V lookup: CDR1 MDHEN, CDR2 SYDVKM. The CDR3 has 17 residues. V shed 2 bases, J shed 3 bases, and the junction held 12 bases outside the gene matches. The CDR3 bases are TGTGCCAGCAGTTTAGCCCGGGGGGGGAATTGGGTCTACGAGCAGTACTTC. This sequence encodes CASSLARGGNWVYEQYF. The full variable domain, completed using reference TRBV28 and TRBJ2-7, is DVKVTQSSRYLVKRTGEKVFLECVQDMDHENMFWYRQDPGLGLRLIYFSYDVKMKEKGDIPEGYSVSREKKERFSLILESASTNQTSMYLCASSLARGGNWVYEQYFGPGTRLTVT.

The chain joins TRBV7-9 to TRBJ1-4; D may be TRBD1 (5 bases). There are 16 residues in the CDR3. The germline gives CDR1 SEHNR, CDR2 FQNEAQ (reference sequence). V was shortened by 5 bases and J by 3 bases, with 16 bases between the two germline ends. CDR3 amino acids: CASSAARGGANEKLFF. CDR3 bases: TGTGCCAGCAGCGCGGCCCGGGGGGGAGCTAATGAAAAACTGTTTTTT. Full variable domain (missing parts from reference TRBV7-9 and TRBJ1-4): DTGVSQNPRHKITKRGQNVTFRCDPISEHNRLYWYRQTLGQGPEFLTYFQNEAQLEKSRLLSDRFSAERPKGSFSTLEIQRTEQGDSAMYLCASSAARGGANEKLFFGSGTQLSVL.

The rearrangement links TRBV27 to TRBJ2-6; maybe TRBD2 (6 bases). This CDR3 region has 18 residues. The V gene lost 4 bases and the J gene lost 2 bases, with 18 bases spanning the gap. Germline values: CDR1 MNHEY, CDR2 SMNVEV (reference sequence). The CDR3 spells CASSYISLGGPGANVLTF. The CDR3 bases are TGTGCCAGCAGTTACATCTCGCTGGGGGGACCTGGGGCCAACGTCCTGACTTTC.

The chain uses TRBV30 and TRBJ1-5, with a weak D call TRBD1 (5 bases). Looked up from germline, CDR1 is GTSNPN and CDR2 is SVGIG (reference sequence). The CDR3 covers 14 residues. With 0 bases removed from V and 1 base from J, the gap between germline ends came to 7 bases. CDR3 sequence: CAWSVGASNQPQHF. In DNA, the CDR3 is TGTGCCTGGAGTGTTGGGGCGAGCAATCAGCCCCAGCATTTT.

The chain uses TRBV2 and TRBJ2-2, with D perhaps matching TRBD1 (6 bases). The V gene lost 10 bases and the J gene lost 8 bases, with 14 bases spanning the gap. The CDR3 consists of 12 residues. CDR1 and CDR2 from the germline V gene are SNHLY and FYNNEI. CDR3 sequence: CAILIGTGELFF. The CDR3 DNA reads TGTGCCATCCTTATAGGGACAGGGGAGCTGTTTTTT. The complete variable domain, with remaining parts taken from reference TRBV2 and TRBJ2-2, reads EPEVTQTPSHQVTQMGQEVILRCVPISNHLYFYWYRQILGQKVEFLVSFYNNEISEKSEIFDDQFSVERPDGSNFTLKIRSTKLEDSAMYFCAILIGTGELFFGEGSRLTVL.

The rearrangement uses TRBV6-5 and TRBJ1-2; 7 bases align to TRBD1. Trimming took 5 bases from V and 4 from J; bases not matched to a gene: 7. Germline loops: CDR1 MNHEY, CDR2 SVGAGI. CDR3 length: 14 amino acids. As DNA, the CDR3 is TGTGCCAGCAGTCGGACAGGAGCTCCCTATGGCTACACCTTC. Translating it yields CASSRTGAPYGYTF.

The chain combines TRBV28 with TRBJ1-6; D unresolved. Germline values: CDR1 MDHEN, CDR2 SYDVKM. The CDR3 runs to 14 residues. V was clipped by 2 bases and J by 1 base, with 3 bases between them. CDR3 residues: CASSLRSYNSPLHF. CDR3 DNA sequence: TGTGCCAGCAGTTTAAGGTCCTATAATTCACCCCTCCACTTT.

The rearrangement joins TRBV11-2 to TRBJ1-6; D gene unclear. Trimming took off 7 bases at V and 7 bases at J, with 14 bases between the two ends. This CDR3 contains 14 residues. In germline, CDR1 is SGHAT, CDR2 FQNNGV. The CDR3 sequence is CASMSAGYNSPLHF. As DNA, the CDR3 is TGTGCCAGCATGTCGGCGGGCTACAATTCACCCCTCCACTTT. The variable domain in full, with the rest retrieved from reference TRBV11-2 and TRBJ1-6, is EAGVAQSPRYKIIEKRQSVAFWCNPISGHATLYWYQQILGQGPKLLIQFQNNGVVDDSQLPKDRFSAERLKGVDSTLKIQPAKLEDSAVYLCASMSAGYNSPLHFGNGTRLTVT.